This entry lists 13 T cell receptor beta chains sequenced from one sample in a study of T cells in Graves' hyperthyroidism and ophthalmopathy. What was amplified from RNA transcripts were TCR beta CDR3 regions. The HTBI set primed first-round TCR CDR3 RT-PCR. Each CDR3 protein gets one entry after TCRdb re-called the multiplex PCR reads with MiXCR. The sample records 500,000 to 700,000 distinct CDR3 sequences, 16% being singletons. The sequenced sample was blood. The source is a woman aged 18-35 years with Graves' hyperthyroidism.

The chain is built from TRBV27 and TRBJ1-1; D uncertain. This CDR3 is 14 amino acids long. The germline V gene has CDR1 MNHEY and CDR2 SMNVEV (reference sequence). Trimming shortened V by 6 bases and J by 5 bases, and 16 bases separated the two germline ends. The CDR3 is CASRTFLGWTEAFF. Written as DNA, the CDR3 is TGTGCCAGCAGGACGTTTCTAGGTTGGACTGAAGCTTTCTTT.

This clonotype was recorded at least ten times. The chain carries TRBV11-1 and TRBJ2-1, with D possibly TRBD1 on 6 matching bases. The CDR3 has 14 amino acids. Germline CDR1 is SGHAT and CDR2 is FQDESV (reference sequence). Between the trimmed V and J ends, which lost 2 bases and 3 bases, there was a span of 8 bases. CDR3 region: CASSLQGFYNEQFF. CDR3 sequence (DNA): TGTGCCAGCAGCTTACAGGGGTTCTACAATGAGCAGTTCTTC.

This clonotype occurred many times. V is TRBV27 and J is TRBJ1-1; D unclear. Trimming removed 4 bases from V and 6 bases from J, with 9 bases in between. Germline CDR1 and CDR2: MNHEY and SMNVEV (reference sequence). The CDR3 covers 12 residues. In DNA, the CDR3 is TGTGCCAGCAGTTCCGGTGAAGCTGAAGCTTTCTTT. It codes for CASSSGEAEAFF.

This clonotype was seen a handful of times. V and J are TRBV6-2 or TRBV6-3 and TRBJ1-5; 7 bases are a match to TRBD1. The J segment lost 2 bases and the V segment lost 6 bases, leaving 4 bases of the junction unmatched. The germline gives CDR1 MNHEY, CDR2 SVGEGT. The CDR3 extends over 14 amino acids. The CDR3 here is CASRNRGGNQPQHF. Here the CDR3 DNA reads TGTGCCAGCAGGAACAGGGGCGGCAATCAGCCCCAGCATTTT.

A few counts support this clonotype. The chain links TRBV19 to TRBJ2-7, with no clear D. This CDR3 region has 12 residues. CDR1 is LNHDA, CDR2 SQIVND, per germline (reference sequence). The V end lost 3 bases, the J end lost 5 bases, and 8 bases lay between the germline ends. The CDR3 nucleotides read TGTGCCAGTAGTATTGGGGTGGACGAGCAGTACTTC. Its protein is CASSIGVDEQYF.

This clonotype has a handful of counts. This chain links TRBV12-5 with TRBJ2-2, with TRBD1 as a possible D gene (5 bases). V lost 5 bases and J lost 6, with 13 bases in between. From germline, CDR1 is LGHNT and CDR2 FRNRAP. This CDR3 contains 14 residues. The CDR3, as DNA: TGTGCTAGTGGTCCCCGGACATCGGCCGGGGAGCTGTTTTTT. Its translation is CASGPRTSAGELFF. Variable domain in full (rest from reference TRBV12-5 and TRBJ2-2): DARVTQTPRHKVTEMGQEVTMRCQPILGHNTVFWYRQTMMQGLELLAYFRNRAPLDDSGMPKDRFSAEMPDATLATLKIQPSEPRDSAVYFCASGPRTSAGELFFGEGSRLTVL.

The rearrangement joins TRBV11-2 to TRBJ2-2, with D perhaps TRBD1 or TRBD2 (5 bases each). The V gene's germline CDR1 is SGHAT and CDR2 FQNNGV. The V end lost 2 bases, the J end lost 5 bases, and 15 bases lay between the germline ends. CDR3 size: 16 residues. The CDR3, as DNA: TGTGCCAGCAGCTTACTTTTTGAGGGGAGTACCGGGGAGCTGTTTTTT. Encoded protein: CASSLLFEGSTGELFF.

The chain joins TRBV20-1 to TRBJ2-1; the match to TRBD1 covers 7 bases. With V trimmed by 5 bases and J by 3 bases, 7 bases remained unmatched. This CDR3 spans 14 amino acids. Germline assignment: CDR1 DFQATT and CDR2 SNEGSKA (reference sequence). This CDR3 reads CSALTGSFYNEQFF. In DNA, the CDR3 is TGCAGTGCTCTGACAGGGTCTTTCTACAATGAGCAGTTCTTC.

At least ten counts were recorded for this clonotype. V usage is TRBV18 and J usage is TRBJ2-1, with 14 bases identical to TRBD2. Per the germline V gene, CDR1 is KGHSH and CDR2 is LQKENI. The CDR3 runs 16 residues. V trimming: 6 bases; J trimming: 6 bases; junction bases outside the gene matches: 7. The CDR3 DNA follows: TGTGCCAGCTCCCCAAGACTAGCGGGGGGGCTCAATGAGCAGTTCTTC. Its protein product is CASSPRLAGGLNEQFF.

J is TRBJ1-5 and V is TRBV7-8; TRBD1 agrees at 10 bases. Germline V CDR1 and CDR2: SGHVS, FQNEAQ. J gave up 3 bases and V 5 bases, and 7 bases lay outside the gene matches. The CDR3 is made up of 16 amino acids. The CDR3 is CASSATGTGDNQPQHF. The CDR3, as DNA: TGTGCCAGCAGCGCCACCGGGACAGGGGACAATCAGCCCCAGCATTTT.

The J gene is TRBJ2-7, the V gene TRBV27; 10 nucleotides match TRBD1. The trim removed 5 bases at V and 2 bases at J, leaving 6 bases unmatched. Germline lookup yields CDR1 MNHEY and CDR2 SMNVEV (reference sequence). This CDR3 has 15 residues. CDR3 DNA: TGTGCCAGCAGTAGCTGGACAGGGGGAGCCTACGAGCAGTACTTC. It codes for CASSSWTGGAYEQYF.

The rearrangement uses TRBV18 and TRBJ2-3, with D tentatively TRBD2 (6 bases). The germline V gene encodes CDR1 KGHSH and CDR2 LQKENI. This CDR3 has 16 residues. The germline V and J ends were trimmed by 4 bases and 0 bases, with 14 bases remaining between them. CDR3 residues: CASSQIAGTSTDTQYF. Written as DNA, the CDR3 is TGTGCCAGCTCACAGATCGCGGGGACTAGCACAGATACGCAGTATTTT.

This clonotype has ten or more counts. The chain links TRBV30 to TRBJ2-2; D may be TRBD2 (6 bases). Germline V lookup: CDR1 GTSNPN, CDR2 SVGIG (reference sequence). This CDR3 has 14 amino acids. Trimming removed 0 bases at V and 3 bases at J, with 8 bases between. The CDR3 is CAWSVLADTGELFF. CDR3 sequence (DNA): TGTGCCTGGAGTGTATTAGCGGACACCGGGGAGCTGTTTTTT.